The source of this TCR beta chain is a study of cytomegalovirus exposure and HLA in healthy donors. General study results and limits: Further analysis was carried out later, and it showed several of the most significant clusters appearing linked to common viral pathogens. In an earlier analysis, most TCR beta V segments were productive about 87% or about 30% of the time. Presence/absence analyses treated sequencing depth as roughly uniform across donors.

V lost 6 bases to trimming and J lost 1 base; unmatched junction nucleotides: 5. This CDR3 is 15 amino acids long. CDR1 and CDR2 (germline): MGHRA, YSYEKL. A multiplex PCR was run with 60 Vbeta primers and 13 Jbeta primers. Only in-frame clones appear in the TCRdb table, and some are missing; sequencing was by immunoSEQ multiplex PCR. The data contain roughly 120,000 clones, around 80% of them seen just once; the ten biggest clones take up approximately 3.1%. Comments on this clone: Its antigen is currently unknown.

Despite likely unrecorded immune exposures, the donors were nominally healthy at the time of sampling. The sequencing input was PBMCs. The clonotype originates from a woman under 30 in good health and CMV-seropositive. The chain has TRBV4-1 and TRBJ1-4; 7 positions agree with TRBD1. The CDR3 DNA reads TGCGCCAGCAGGCGACAGGGTGGAACTAATGAAAAACTGTTTTTT. Translating it yields CASRRQGGTNEKLFF.